Given below is one T cell receptor beta chain in context. Seattle's cohort entered during active infection and was followed longitudinally. This specimen comes from a study of blood T cell repertoires in COVID-19. Study context: From the United States, Italy and Spain came samples of acute and convalescent COVID-19.

Germline assignment: CDR1 DFQATT and CDR2 SNEGSKA (reference sequence). V trimming: 3 bases; J trimming: 4 bases; junction bases outside the gene matches: 7. The CDR3 length is 14 residues. Original methodology: Reference gene primers were amplified, and this amplification served to estimate nucleated cell counts. Libraries were prepared by immunoSEQ multiplex PCR; TCRdb keeps only in-frame clonotypes and omits some of them. D and trimming come from the DNA, and the V and J calls and clone size come from that table. The sample has approximately 500,000 clones, approximately 92% seen once. This receptor was taken from a man younger than 30 with COVID-19, enrolled during active disease. The chain has TRBV20-1 and TRBJ2-7; 9 bases agree with TRBD1. Sequenced sample: peripheral blood. CDR3 sequence reads: CSASRMTGGYEQYF. The CDR3 coding sequence is TGCAGTGCTAGTCGGATGACAGGGGGTTACGAGCAGTACTTC.